Below are 7 T cell receptor beta chains sequenced from a single sample in a study of blood T cells in healthy people across ages. The second PCR ran roughly 7 to 11 cycles with a sample-barcoded 5' primer and J-beta primers. TCRdb re-derived calls from the 5' RACE reads in MiXCR, one entry per CDR3 protein. The sample carries 1.5 million to 2 million distinct CDR3 sequences, around half recorded once. What was sequenced was blood. The receptors originated from a woman in her thirties or forties in good health.

On this clonotype: A junction boundary mismatches the germline segment, possibly from a read error. The rearrangement joins TRBV15 to TRBJ2-1; 8 nucleotides match TRBD1. The CDR3 extends over 12 amino acids. In germline, CDR1 is LNHNV, CDR2 YYDKDF (reference sequence). CDR3 loop: CAASREQGGQFF. CDR3 nucleotide sequence: TGTGCCGCCAGCAGAGAACAGGGGGGGCAGTTCTTC.

This chain uses TRBV27 with TRBJ2-1; weak D call: TRBD2 (5 bases). The CDR3 sequence is 14 residues long. Trimming took 10 bases from V and 7 from J, leaving 20 bases between them. Germline V lookup: CDR1 MNHEY, CDR2 SMNVEV (reference sequence). The chain's CDR3 is CATRTRAKHNEQFF. The CDR3 DNA sequence: TGTGCCACAAGGACGAGGGCCAAACATAATGAGCAGTTCTTC.

This clonotype was seen a few times. The chain has TRBV6-5 and TRBJ1-2, with D perhaps TRBD1 (5 bases). The ends were cut back, 5 bases at V and 8 bases at J, with 21 bases in the middle. CDR1 and CDR2 (germline): MNHEY, SVGAGI. The CDR3 is 15 amino acids. As DNA, the CDR3 is TGTGCCAGCAGTCCCGGGGCCCCCCTGGCCGGAGGCTACACCTTC. Translation: CASSPGAPLAGGYTF.

About this clonotype: At one end the junction does not follow the germline gene, possibly because of a read error. The chain recombines TRBV4-2 with TRBJ2-6, with a possible D match to TRBD2 (5 bases). Germline V lookup: CDR1 LGHNA, CDR2 YNFKEQ. The CDR3 runs 17 residues. CDR3 loop: CAGSQGAEAAGANVLTF. CDR3 sequence (DNA): TGTGCCGGCAGCCAAGGAGCGGAAGCGGCTGGGGCCAACGTCCTGACTTTC.

This clonotype has just a few counts. The chain has TRBV12-3 or TRBV12-4 and TRBJ2-1; TRBD1 agrees at 8 bases. The CDR3 consists of 16 residues. The ends lost 3 bases at V and 0 bases at J; junction bases unmatched: 4. The CDR3 sequence is CASSFRDRPSYNEQFF. CDR3 coding DNA: TGTGCCAGCAGTTTCAGGGACAGGCCCTCCTACAATGAGCAGTTCTTC.

This clonotype has just a few counts. This chain connects TRBV20-1 to TRBJ2-3, with D possibly matching TRBD2 (5 bases). Between the trimmed V and J ends, which lost 6 bases and 2 bases, there was a span of 12 bases. The CDR3 is made up of 13 amino acids. Germline V gene lookup returns CDR1 DFQATT and CDR2 SNEGSKA (reference sequence). The CDR3 region has the DNA TGCAGTGCGGCGCGGGCTAACACAGATACGCAGTATTTT. Its protein is CSAARANTDTQYF.

This clonotype was seen more than once but under ten times. The chain couples TRBV20-1 to TRBJ1-2, with 12 bases identical to TRBD1. The CDR3 totals 16 residues. Trimming took 4 bases from V and 1 from J; bases not matched to a gene: 7. Per the germline V gene, CDR1 is DFQATT and CDR2 is SNEGSKA (reference sequence). The CDR3 is CSAKGDRGPINYGYTF. DNA for the CDR3: TGCAGTGCTAAGGGGGACAGGGGGCCAATTAACTATGGCTACACCTTC.